This entry lists 2 T cell receptor beta chains sequenced from one sample in a study of T cell responses to AZD1222 COVID-19 vaccine. Clones were read by immunoSEQ multiplex PCR, and TCRdb kept only the in-frame ones, dropping some. The table has 200,000 or so clones, 75% to 90% seen once. Sequencing was performed on peripheral blood, taken on day 0 of AZD1222 vaccination. The receptors here all came from an adult in good health.

The chain links TRBV11-3 to TRBJ2-2; D not certain. Germline V gene sequence: CDR1 SGHNT, CDR2 YENEEA. V gave up 5 bases and J gave up 8 bases, with 12 bases separating them. CDR3 length equals 13 residues. DNA of the CDR3: TGTGCCAGCAGCCGACTTGTTGGAGGGGAGCTGTTTTTT. It encodes CASSRLVGGELFF.

The V call is TRBV5-5, the J call TRBJ2-3; D may be TRBD1 (5 bases). The V and J ends lost 2 bases and 0 bases respectively, with 16 bases between them. CDR1 is SGHKS and CDR2 is YYEKEE in the germline V gene (reference sequence). The CDR3 runs 17 residues. The CDR3: CASSFSRQGISTDTQYF. DNA of the CDR3: TGTGCCAGCAGCTTCTCTCGGCAGGGTATTAGCACAGATACGCAGTATTTT. Variable domain in full (rest from reference TRBV5-5 and TRBJ2-3): DAGVTQSPTHLIKTRGQQVTLRCSPISGHKSVSWYQQVLGQGPQFIFQYYEKEERGRGNFPDRFSARQFPNYSSELNVNALLLGDSALYLCASSFSRQGISTDTQYFGPGTRLTVL.